These 12 T cell receptor beta chains came from one sample sequenced in a study of T cell repertoires in cytomegalovirus infection (dated by TCRdb to the late 2010s). The instrument given in TCRdb is Illumina HiSeq 1500. In TCRdb, the public reads were trimmed at Q25 with fastp and aligned with MiXCR, with productive beta chains retained. Each record represents a unique CDR3 protein, reported with the most common genes and DNA among its rows. This sample comprises over 150,000 distinct CDR3 sequences, approximately 15% of them detected only once. The ten largest clones represent about a quarter of the sample. Sequenced material: PBMCs. Every receptor here comes from a human donor in good health (CMV status not recorded). Some clones in this sample may be carry-over from other donors' samples.

The chain couples TRBV7-9 to TRBJ1-5, with 7 positions matching TRBD1. The V segment lost 0 bases and the J segment 2 bases; nucleotides outside the gene matches: 7. The CDR3 length is 17 residues. Looked up from germline, CDR1 is SEHNR and CDR2 is FQNEAQ (reference sequence). In DNA form, the CDR3 reads TGTGCCAGCAGCTTAGCGAGGTCAGGGGGTGGCAATCAGCCCCAGCATTTT. This gives the protein CASSLARSGGGNQPQHF.

J is TRBJ1-5 and V is TRBV2; D gene ambiguous. The germline V and J ends were trimmed by 4 bases and 2 bases, with 9 bases remaining between them. CDR3 length equals 14 residues. Germline V gene data show CDR1 as SNHLY and CDR2 as FYNNEI. Here the CDR3 DNA reads TGTGCCAGCAGTGTTGGATTTGGCAATCAGCCCCAGCATTTT. Amino acids: CASSVGFGNQPQHF. Combining the CDR3 with reference TRBV2 and TRBJ1-5 gives the whole variable domain EPEVTQTPSHQVTQMGQEVILRCVPISNHLYFYWYRQILGQKVEFLVSFYNNEISEKSEIFDDQFSVERPDGSNFTLKIRSTKLEDSAMYFCASSVGFGNQPQHFGDGTRLSIL.

The CDR3 DNA sequence: TGTGCCAGCAGTCTGGCGGACTTCGGGGAGCTGTTTTTT. It yields the protein CASSLADFGELFF. The V gene is TRBV12-3 or TRBV12-4, the J gene TRBJ2-2, with D possibly TRBD2 on 5 matching bases. The CDR3 has 13 amino acids. The V and J ends lost 5 bases and 7 bases respectively, with 11 bases between them.

This clonotype was counted between two and nine times. This sequence joins TRBV6-6 and TRBJ2-1, with 8 bases identical to TRBD2. The junction had 4 bases not matched to a gene; V was cut back by 6 bases and J by 0 bases. CDR3 size: 15 residues. In germline, CDR1 is MNHNY, CDR2 SVGAGI (reference sequence). The DNA of the CDR3 is TGTGCCAGCAGCCAGGCGGGAGGCTCCTACAATGAGCAGTTCTTC. This gives the protein CASSQAGGSYNEQFF.

This clonotype turned up a few times. V gene TRBV10-3 combines with J gene TRBJ2-3; D unresolved. V lost 4 bases and J 0 bases, leaving 8 bases between the germline ends. The germline V gene encodes CDR1 ENHRY and CDR2 SYGVKD. The CDR3 has 14 amino acids. The DNA for the CDR3 is TGTGCCATCAGTGGCCCCGGAAGCACAGATACGCAGTATTTT. Its translation is CAISGPGSTDTQYF.

This clonotype was seen ten or more times. The V call is TRBV7-2, the J call TRBJ2-7; 9 nucleotides align to TRBD1. CDR3 length: 17 residues. Germline values: CDR1 SGHTA, CDR2 FQGNSA. V was clipped by 4 bases and J by 3 bases; unmatched bases: 13. DNA for the CDR3: TGTGCCAGCAGCTCGGGGACAGGGTCCTTCGGCCTCTACGAGCAGTACTTC. As protein: CASSSGTGSFGLYEQYF.

The gene calls are TRBV7-2 and TRBJ2-2; 11 bases fit TRBD2. This CDR3 spans 16 amino acids. V lost 6 bases to trimming and J lost 2 bases; unmatched junction nucleotides: 5. The V gene's germline CDR1 is SGHTA and CDR2 FQGNSA. In DNA form, the CDR3 reads TGTGCCAGCAGAAGGACTAGCGGGCCCAACACCGGGGAGCTGTTTTTT. Residues: CASRRTSGPNTGELFF. The variable domain in full, completed from reference TRBV7-2 and TRBJ2-2, reads GAGVSQSPSNKVTEKGKDVELRCDPISGHTALYWYRQSLGQGLEFLIYFQGNSAPDKSGLPSDRFSAERTGGSVSTLTIQRTQQEDSAVYLCASRRTSGPNTGELFFGEGSRLTVL.

The table lists this clonotype with a few counts. The V call is TRBV7-2, the J call TRBJ2-3; D might be TRBD2 (6 bases). The V end lost 4 bases, the J end lost 3 bases, and 17 bases lay between the germline ends. The CDR3 is made up of 16 amino acids. The germline V gene encodes CDR1 SGHTA and CDR2 FQGNSA. Here the CDR3 reads CASSSAGTWSTDTQYF. Written as DNA, the CDR3 is TGTGCCAGCAGCTCTGCCGGGACTTGGTCTACAGATACGCAGTATTTT.

The sample holds many counts of this clonotype. J is TRBJ2-3 and V is TRBV10-3; 9 bases map to TRBD2. The CDR3 sequence is 12 residues long. With 2 bases clipped from V and 13 bases from J, the junction kept 4 bases outside the gene matches. Germline V gene data show CDR1 as ENHRY and CDR2 as SYGVKD. The CDR3 DNA reads TGTGCCATCAGTGAGGAGCGGGAGGAAAAGTATTTT. Amino acid sequence: CAISEEREEKYF.

The chain has TRBV5-4 and TRBJ1-5; maybe TRBD1 (5 bases). The CDR3 sequence is 14 residues long. Per the germline V gene, CDR1 is SGHNT and CDR2 is YYREEE (reference sequence). With 1 base removed from V and 7 bases from J, the gap between germline ends came to 12 bases. This chain's CDR3 is CASSLMGGDQPQHF. The DNA of the CDR3 is TGTGCCAGCAGCTTGATGGGAGGGGACCAGCCCCAGCATTTT. Full variable domain (missing parts from reference TRBV5-4 and TRBJ1-5): ETGVTQSPTHLIKTRGQQVTLRCSSQSGHNTVSWYQQALGQGPQFIFQYYREEENGRGNFPPRFSGLQFPNYSSELNVNALELDDSALYLCASSLMGGDQPQHFGDGTRLSIL.

This clonotype has just a few counts. The CDR3 nucleotides read TGCGCCAGCAGCTTGGGGTACCCTCCGGGGAATGAGCAGTTCTTC. Amino acid sequence: CASSLGYPPGNEQFF. V is TRBV5-1 and J is TRBJ2-1; weak D call: TRBD2 (5 bases). This CDR3 is 15 amino acids long. V lost 0 bases to trimming and J lost 7 bases, with 14 bases between them. The germline V gene has CDR1 SGHRS and CDR2 YFSETQ.

This clonotype was counted only a few times. DNA for the CDR3: TGCAGTGCTGGAATACAGGGGATCGATGAGCAGTTCTTC. As protein: CSAGIQGIDEQFF. The chain recombines TRBV20-1 with TRBJ2-1, with 7 positions matching TRBD1. The germline V gene has CDR1 DFQATT and CDR2 SNEGSKA (reference sequence). The V and J ends lost 5 bases and 8 bases, in that order; junction bases with no gene match: 9. The CDR3 is 13 amino acids.